This entry concerns a single T cell receptor (beta chain). The sample originates from a study of T cell responses to AZD1222 COVID-19 vaccine. Deletions cut 4 bases from V and 4 bases from J, with 7 bases between. The CDR3 contains 12 residues. Germline CDR1 SNHLY, CDR2 FYNNEI. TCRdb keeps only in-frame clones here, not all; method: immunoSEQ multiplex PCR. The sample yields approximately 120,000 clones, approximately 90% seen once. The genes are TRBV2 and TRBJ1-1; no clear D. The specimen comprised peripheral blood, sampled on day 0 of MenACWY control vaccination. This clonotype originated in an adult in good health. CDR3 sequence (DNA): TGTGCCAGCAGTGGGGTCGGCACTGAAGCTTTCTTT. Its translation is CASSGVGTEAFF.